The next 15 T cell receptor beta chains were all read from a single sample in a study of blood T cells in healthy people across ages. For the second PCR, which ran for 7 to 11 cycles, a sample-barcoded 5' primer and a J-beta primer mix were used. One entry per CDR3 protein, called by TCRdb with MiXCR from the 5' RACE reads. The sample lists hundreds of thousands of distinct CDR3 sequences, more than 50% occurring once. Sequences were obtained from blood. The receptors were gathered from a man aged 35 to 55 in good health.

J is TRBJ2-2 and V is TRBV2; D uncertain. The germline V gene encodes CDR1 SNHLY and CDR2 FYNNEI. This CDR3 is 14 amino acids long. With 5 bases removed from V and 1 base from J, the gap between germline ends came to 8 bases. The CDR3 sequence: CASSNLGNTGELFF. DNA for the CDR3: TGTGCCAGCAGTAACCTCGGGAACACCGGGGAGCTGTTTTTT.

The CDR3 spells CASSLLEQYEQYF. The CDR3 DNA sequence: TGTGCCAGCAGCTTACTGGAACAATACGAGCAGTACTTC. The chain carries TRBV6-2 or TRBV6-3 and TRBJ2-7, with no clear D. The CDR3 has 13 amino acids. From germline, CDR1 is MNHEY and CDR2 SVGEGT. With 6 bases removed from V and 4 bases from J, the gap between germline ends came to 13 bases.

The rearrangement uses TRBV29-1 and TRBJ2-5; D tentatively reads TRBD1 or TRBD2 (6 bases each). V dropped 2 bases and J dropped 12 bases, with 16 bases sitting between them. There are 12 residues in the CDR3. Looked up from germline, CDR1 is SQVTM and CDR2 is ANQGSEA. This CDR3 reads CSVEYPRGLEYF. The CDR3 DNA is TGCAGCGTTGAATACCCCAGGGGACTTGAGTACTTC.

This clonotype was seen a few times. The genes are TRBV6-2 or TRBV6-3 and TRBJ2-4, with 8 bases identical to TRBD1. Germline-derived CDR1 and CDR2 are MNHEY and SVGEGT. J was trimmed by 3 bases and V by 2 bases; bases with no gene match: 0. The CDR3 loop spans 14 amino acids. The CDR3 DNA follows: TGTGCCAGCAGTTACGACAGGGGCAAAAACATTCAGTACTTC. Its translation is CASSYDRGKNIQYF.

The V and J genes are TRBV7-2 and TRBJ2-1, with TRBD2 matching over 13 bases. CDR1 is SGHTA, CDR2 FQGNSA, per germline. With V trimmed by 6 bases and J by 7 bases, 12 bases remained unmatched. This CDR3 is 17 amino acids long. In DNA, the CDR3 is TGTGCCAGCAGACTCCCTGGGACTAGCGGGATTGGGAATGAGCAGTTCTTC. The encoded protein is CASRLPGTSGIGNEQFF.

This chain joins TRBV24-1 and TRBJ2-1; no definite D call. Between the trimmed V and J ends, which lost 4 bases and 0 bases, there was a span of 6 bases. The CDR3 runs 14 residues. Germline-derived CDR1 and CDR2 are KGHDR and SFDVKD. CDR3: CATSDHNSYNEQFF. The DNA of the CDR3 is TGTGCCACCAGTGACCACAACTCCTACAATGAGCAGTTCTTC.

The CDR3 is CASSPAHGEQYF. The CDR3 DNA reads as TGCGCCAGCAGCCCCGCTCACGGCGAGCAGTACTTC. This rearrangement joins TRBV4-3 to TRBJ2-5; unclear D gene. The last part of the DNA fits TRBJ2-7 better; the J call may be wrong. This CDR3 spans 12 amino acids. Germline CDR1 is LGHNA and CDR2 is YSLEER.

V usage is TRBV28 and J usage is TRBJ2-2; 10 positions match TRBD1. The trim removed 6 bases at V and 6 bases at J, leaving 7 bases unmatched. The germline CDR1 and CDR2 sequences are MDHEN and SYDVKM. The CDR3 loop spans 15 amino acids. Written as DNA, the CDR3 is TGTGCCAGCAGAACCCGGGACAGGGGCTCCGGGGAGCTGTTTTTT. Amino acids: CASRTRDRGSGELFF. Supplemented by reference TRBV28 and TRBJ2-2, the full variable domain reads DVKVTQSSRYLVKRTGEKVFLECVQDMDHENMFWYRQDPGLGLRLIYFSYDVKMKEKGDIPEGYSVSREKKERFSLILESASTNQTSMYLCASRTRDRGSGELFFGEGSRLTVL.

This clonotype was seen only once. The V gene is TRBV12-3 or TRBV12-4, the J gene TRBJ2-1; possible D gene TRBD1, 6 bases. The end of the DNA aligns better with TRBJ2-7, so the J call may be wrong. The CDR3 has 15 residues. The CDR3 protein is CASSLGTPPGNEQYF. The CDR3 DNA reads TGTGCCAGCAGCCTAGGGACACCCCCGGGAAATGAGCAGTACTTC.

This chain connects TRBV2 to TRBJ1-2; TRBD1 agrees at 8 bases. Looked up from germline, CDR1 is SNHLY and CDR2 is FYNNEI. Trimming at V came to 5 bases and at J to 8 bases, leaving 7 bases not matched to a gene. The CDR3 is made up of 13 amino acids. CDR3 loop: CASSRTGWYGYTF. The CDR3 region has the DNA TGTGCCAGCAGTAGGACAGGGTGGTACGGCTACACCTTC.

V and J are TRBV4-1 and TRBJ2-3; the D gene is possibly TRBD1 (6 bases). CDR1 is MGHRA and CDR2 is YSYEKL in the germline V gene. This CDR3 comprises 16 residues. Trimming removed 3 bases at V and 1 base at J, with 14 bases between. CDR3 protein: CASSQASRQGTDTQYF. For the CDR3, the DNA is TGCGCCAGCAGCCAGGCGAGTAGACAGGGCACAGATACGCAGTATTTT.

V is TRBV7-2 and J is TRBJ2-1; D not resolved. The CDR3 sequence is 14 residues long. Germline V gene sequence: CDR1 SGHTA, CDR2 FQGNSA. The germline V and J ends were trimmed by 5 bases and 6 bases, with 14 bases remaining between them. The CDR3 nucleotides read TGTGCCAGCAGCACGACGACCAACCCCAATGAGCAGTTCTTC. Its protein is CASSTTTNPNEQFF.

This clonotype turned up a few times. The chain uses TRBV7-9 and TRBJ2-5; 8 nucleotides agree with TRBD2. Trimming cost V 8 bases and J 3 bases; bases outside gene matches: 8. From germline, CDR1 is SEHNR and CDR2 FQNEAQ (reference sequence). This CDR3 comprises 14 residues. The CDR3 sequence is CASVQRGPEETQYF. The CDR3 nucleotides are TGTGCCAGCGTCCAGCGGGGGCCAGAAGAGACCCAGTACTTC.

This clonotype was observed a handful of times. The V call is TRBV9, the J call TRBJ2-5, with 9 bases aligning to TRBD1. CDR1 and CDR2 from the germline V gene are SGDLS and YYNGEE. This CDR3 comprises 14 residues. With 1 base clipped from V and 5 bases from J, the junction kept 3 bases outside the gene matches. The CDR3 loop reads CASSVHRGLETQYF. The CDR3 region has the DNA TGTGCCAGCAGCGTACACAGGGGGCTGGAGACCCAGTACTTC.

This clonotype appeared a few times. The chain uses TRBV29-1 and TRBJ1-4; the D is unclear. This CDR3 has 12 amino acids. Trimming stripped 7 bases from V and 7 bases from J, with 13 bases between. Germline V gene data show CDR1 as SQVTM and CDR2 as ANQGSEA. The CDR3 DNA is TGCAGCGCCGCTGAGGGTAGTGAAAAACTGTTTTTT. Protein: CSAAEGSEKLFF.